This T cell receptor beta chain appears in the sequencing data of a study of blood T cell repertoires in COVID-19. Produced via immunoSEQ multiplex PCR; TCRdb's table is partial and in-frame only. The sample lists some 130,000 clones; roughly 90% were seen once. Between the trimmed V and J ends, which lost 6 bases and 5 bases, there was a span of 19 bases. CDR3 length equals 15 residues. V and J are TRBV23-1 and TRBJ1-2; D gene ambiguous. TRBV23-1 is an open reading frame whose function is uncertain. The sequence was obtained from a man in his 60s with active or convalescent COVID-19. Sequenced sample: peripheral blood. CDR3 loop: CASSFAPGWSYGYTF. The CDR3 DNA sequence: TGCGCCAGCAGCTTCGCCCCCGGGTGGAGTTATGGCTACACCTTC.